The 30 T cell receptor beta chains presented below share a single source sample, sequenced in a study of identical twins. One entry per CDR3 protein results from TCRdb running MiXCR on the 5' RACE reads. Found here are under 900,000 distinct CDR3 sequences, roughly 18% of them singletons; the top ten hold under 15%. A further study also used this sample, focusing on T cells expressing NK-cell markers.

Material: PBMCs. These receptors were taken from a woman aged 18-29 years in good health.

This chain joins TRBV20-1 and TRBJ1-2; possible D gene TRBD1, 5 bases. From germline, CDR1 is DFQATT and CDR2 SNEGSKA (reference sequence). V was clipped by 6 bases and J by 0 bases, with 17 bases between them. The CDR3 runs to 15 residues. The CDR3 region is CSARAGAAANYGYTF. DNA for the CDR3: TGCAGTGCCCGGGCTGGGGCAGCCGCTAACTATGGCTACACCTTC.

This clonotype was detected a few times. This chain joins TRBV5-1 and TRBJ2-7; a possible D gene is TRBD1 (6 bases). This CDR3 contains 14 residues. Trimming took 2 bases from V and 2 from J, leaving 11 bases between them. The germline gives CDR1 SGHRS, CDR2 YFSETQ. CDR3: CASSFRGMTYEQYF. The CDR3 nucleotides are TGCGCCAGCAGCTTCAGGGGAATGACCTACGAGCAGTACTTC.

The chain couples TRBV5-6 to TRBJ2-3, with D unclear. CDR1 is SGHDT, CDR2 YYEEEE, per germline. The CDR3 sequence is 16 residues long. With 0 bases removed from V and 0 bases from J, the gap between germline ends came to 11 bases. CDR3 protein: CASSLGPATSTDTQYF. CDR3 DNA: TGTGCCAGCAGCTTGGGGCCAGCAACAAGCACAGATACGCAGTATTTT.

The gene calls are TRBV3-1 and TRBJ2-7, with no clear D. Germline-derived CDR1 and CDR2 are LGHDT and YNNKEL (reference sequence). V was cut by 4 bases and J by 6 bases, with 7 bases left in between. There are 11 residues in the CDR3. The CDR3 nucleotides are TGTGCCAGCAGCCTAGATTTCGAGCAGTACTTC. As protein: CASSLDFEQYF.

This clonotype has only a few counts. The chain carries TRBV21-1 and TRBJ2-7; the table assigns TRBD2, which was not confirmed against the DNA. TRBV21-1 is designated a pseudogene. The CDR3 totals 16 residues. The CDR3 DNA reads TGTGCCAGCCGTCAAGGGGCTAGCGGGAGTGTTTACGAGCAGTACTTC. It codes for CASRQGASGSVYEQYF.

The chain has TRBV29-1 and TRBJ2-1; TRBD2 aligns across 8 bases. The CDR3 consists of 16 residues. J lost 6 bases, V lost 7 bases, and 17 bases had no gene match. Germline-derived CDR1 and CDR2 are SQVTM and ANQGSEA. DNA for the CDR3: TGCAGCGCGGCAGAGGCAAAGCGGGAGTCTCGCAATGAGCAGTTCTTC. This translates into CSAAEAKRESRNEQFF.

This clonotype was found many times. The chain has TRBV10-3 and TRBJ2-7, with 7 bases that match TRBD1. The ends lost 0 bases at V and 3 bases at J; junction bases unmatched: 5. Germline V CDR1 and CDR2: ENHRY, SYGVKD. The CDR3 consists of 15 residues. CDR3 sequence reads: CAISESIRQGYEQYF. The DNA for the CDR3 is TGTGCCATCAGTGAGTCTATTAGACAGGGCTACGAGCAGTACTTC.

V and J are TRBV11-2 and TRBJ2-7; 9 bases agree with TRBD2. V lost 0 bases and J lost 4; bases outside the gene matches: 10. CDR3 size: 17 residues. Per germline, CDR1 SGHAT and CDR2 FQNNGV. This CDR3 is CASSLDLASGVPYEQYF. The DNA of the CDR3 is TGTGCCAGCAGCTTAGATCTGGCTAGCGGGGTCCCATACGAGCAGTACTTC.

The chain has TRBV6-5 and TRBJ2-5; TRBD2 matches 11 bases. Germline CDR1 is MNHEY and CDR2 is SVGAGI. J gave up 2 bases and V 4 bases, and 3 bases lay outside the gene matches. The length of the CDR3 is 15 residues. The CDR3 region has the DNA TGTGCCAGCAGTTTCTGGACTAGCGGGCAAGAGACCCAGTACTTC. It specifies CASSFWTSGQETQYF.

The CDR3 is CASSYSGGAIGGTIYF. CDR3 nucleotide sequence: TGTGCCAGCAGTTACTCTGGAGGGGCCATTGGAGGCACCATATATTTT. The V call is TRBV6-5, the J call TRBJ1-3, with D tentatively TRBD1 (5 bases). Trimming left V 0 bases short and J 9 bases short, with 18 bases between. CDR1 is MNHEY, CDR2 SVGAGI, per germline. This CDR3 is 16 amino acids long.

This clonotype was counted between two and nine times. V is TRBV6-5 and J is TRBJ2-3; the D gene is possibly TRBD2 (7 bases). Germline CDR1 MNHEY, CDR2 SVGAGI. Trimming took 2 bases from V and 0 from J, leaving 9 bases between them. This CDR3 has 15 amino acids. The CDR3 bases are TGTGCCAGCAGTTACCGGGGGGCTAGCACAGATACGCAGTATTTT. It codes for CASSYRGASTDTQYF.

This clonotype was picked up a small number of times. The rearrangement links TRBV5-8 to TRBJ2-5, with D possibly being TRBD1 or TRBD2 (5 bases each). The germline V and J ends were trimmed by 9 bases and 0 bases, with 9 bases remaining between them. The germline V gene encodes CDR1 SGHTS and CDR2 YDEGEE. This CDR3 comprises 12 residues. The CDR3 is CATTGHQETQYF. The CDR3 region has the DNA TGTGCCACTACGGGACACCAAGAGACCCAGTACTTC.

The chain is built from TRBV7-9 and TRBJ2-1; 7 positions agree with TRBD2. Germline V gene data show CDR1 as SEHNR and CDR2 as FQNEAQ (reference sequence). Trimming cost V 2 bases and J 7 bases; bases outside gene matches: 11. The CDR3 runs to 16 residues. This chain's CDR3 is CASSLRGTSVENEQFF. Written as DNA, the CDR3 is TGTGCCAGCAGCTTAAGGGGAACTAGCGTGGAAAATGAGCAGTTCTTC.

This clonotype turned up a few times. V and J are TRBV28 and TRBJ2-5; TRBD2 aligns across 9 bases. The germline gives CDR1 MDHEN, CDR2 SYDVKM. Unmatched junction bases numbered 19, after V lost 6 bases and J lost 5 bases. This CDR3 has 18 amino acids. The CDR3: CASRTRSGGRSSWETQYF. For the CDR3, the DNA is TGTGCCAGCAGAACTAGGAGCGGGGGGCGATCTTCTTGGGAGACCCAGTACTTC. The full variable domain, rest sourced from reference TRBV28 and TRBJ2-5, is DVKVTQSSRYLVKRTGEKVFLECVQDMDHENMFWYRQDPGLGLRLIYFSYDVKMKEKGDIPEGYSVSREKKERFSLILESASTNQTSMYLCASRTRSGGRSSWETQYFGPGTRLLVL.

This clonotype came up a few times. The chain employs TRBV19 and TRBJ1-3; unclear D gene. The germline CDR1 and CDR2 sequences are LNHDA and SQIVND (reference sequence). Trimming removed 4 bases at V and 0 bases at J, with 7 bases between. This CDR3 region has 14 residues. CDR3 DNA: TGTGCCAGTAGTACATGGAGCTCTGGAAACACCATATATTTT. Amino acid sequence: CASSTWSSGNTIYF.

This clonotype was seen a few times. The rearrangement links TRBV24-1 to TRBJ2-2; weak D call: TRBD1 (5 bases). Germline V gives CDR1 KGHDR, CDR2 SFDVKD. This CDR3 spans 16 amino acids. Trimming took 4 bases from V and 0 from J, leaving 11 bases between them. The CDR3 nucleotides read TGTGCCACCAGTGACCCCGCCAGGGCGAACACCGGGGAGCTGTTTTTT. Residues: CATSDPARANTGELFF.

This clonotype was seen a few times. J is TRBJ2-5 and V is TRBV10-1; 9 nucleotides line up with TRBD2. With 2 bases clipped from V and 1 base from J, the junction kept 2 bases outside the gene matches. Germline V gene sequence: CDR1 WNHNN, CDR2 SYGVQD (reference sequence). The length of the CDR3 is 15 residues. The CDR3 region has the DNA TGCGCCAGCAGTGAGCCGGGACTAGCCCAAGAGACCCAGTACTTC. Encoded protein: CASSEPGLAQETQYF.

V usage is TRBV12-3 or TRBV12-4 and J usage is TRBJ2-1, with D possibly being TRBD1 or TRBD2 (5 bases each). The CDR3 contains 15 residues. Trimming left V 5 bases short and J 4 bases short, with 15 bases between. The CDR3 loop is CASSPRGGPYNEQFF. The DNA for the CDR3 is TGTGCCAGCAGTCCTAGGGGCGGGCCGTACAATGAGCAGTTCTTC.

This clonotype was counted between two and nine times. The chain carries TRBV20-1 and TRBJ2-3; 9 bases line up with TRBD2. Trimming took 2 bases from V and 6 from J; bases not matched to a gene: 12. CDR1 is DFQATT, CDR2 SNEGSKA, per germline (reference sequence). The CDR3 length is 16 residues. As DNA, the CDR3 is TGCAGTGCTAGATCCACGTTCGGGACTAGCCCGGATACGCAGTATTTT. Its protein is CSARSTFGTSPDTQYF.

The chain links TRBV28 to TRBJ2-3; D unclear. CDR3 length equals 15 residues. V gave up 3 bases and J gave up 0 bases, with 10 bases separating them. In germline, CDR1 is MDHEN, CDR2 SYDVKM. DNA of the CDR3: TGTGCCAGCAGTTTGAGGCGGTTTAGCACAGATACGCAGTATTTT. Encoded protein: CASSLRRFSTDTQYF.

This clonotype appeared a few times. The chain is built from TRBV7-9 and TRBJ2-1; 11 bases are shared with TRBD2. The V gene's germline CDR1 is SEHNR and CDR2 FQNEAQ (reference sequence). Trimming at V came to 1 base and at J to 5 bases, leaving 4 bases not matched to a gene. There are 16 residues in the CDR3. DNA of the CDR3: TGTGCCAGCAGCTTAGAGGGGACTAGCGGAAACAATGAGCAGTTCTTC. Amino acid sequence: CASSLEGTSGNNEQFF.

This clonotype showed up just a few times. The rearrangement uses TRBV20-1 and TRBJ1-4; 7 bases are shared with TRBD1. CDR1 is DFQATT and CDR2 is SNEGSKA in the germline V gene (reference sequence). Trimming removed 3 bases from V and 3 bases from J; junction bases left unmatched: 1. The CDR3 covers 13 residues. The CDR3, as DNA: TGCAGTGCTAGGGGGACAGCTAATGAAAAACTGTTTTTT. Amino acids: CSARGTANEKLFF.

The rearrangement joins TRBV27 to TRBJ2-1, with TRBD2 matching 8 bases. J gave up 3 bases and V 8 bases, and 9 bases lay outside the gene matches. The germline V gene has CDR1 MNHEY and CDR2 SMNVEV (reference sequence). This CDR3 contains 15 residues. CDR3 protein: CASREGSQFYNEQFF. CDR3 coding DNA: TGTGCCAGCCGGGAGGGGTCCCAGTTCTACAATGAGCAGTTCTTC.

The genes are TRBV10-2 and TRBJ2-7; weak D call: TRBD1 (5 bases). The CDR3 spans 15 residues. Germline V gene data show CDR1 as WSHSY and CDR2 as SAAADI. Trimming removed 3 bases at V and 6 bases at J, with 18 bases between. In nucleotides, the CDR3 is TGCGCCAGCAGTGACTCACAGGTCCCTATGGGCGAGCAGTACTTC. It yields the protein CASSDSQVPMGEQYF.

This chain links TRBV29-1 with TRBJ2-3; D tentatively fits TRBD1 or TRBD2 (5 bases each). The CDR3 is 13 amino acids. Germline CDR1 SQVTM, CDR2 ANQGSEA. V was shortened by 7 bases and J by 4 bases, with 15 bases between the two germline ends. CDR3 coding DNA: TGCAGCGCAGATTCTCGGGGCGCAGATACGCAGTATTTT. This gives the protein CSADSRGADTQYF.

This clonotype was counted only a few times. Sequence at one end of the junction differs from germline and may be a read error. This chain joins TRBV6-1 and TRBJ2-1, with 9 positions matching TRBD1. Germline V gives CDR1 MNHNS, CDR2 SASEGT. The CDR3 is 17 residues long. The CDR3 sequence is CASSKGTGLPSNNEQFF. The CDR3 nucleotides are TGTGCCAGCAGCAAAGGGACAGGGCTACCCTCCAACAATGAGCAGTTCTTC.

This clonotype has just one count. The CDR3 DNA reads TGTGCCAGCAGCTTATTACCGGGGAGCCACGAGCAGTACTTC. Protein: CASSLLPGSHEQYF. This rearrangement joins TRBV7-2 to TRBJ2-7, with TRBD2 as a possible D gene (5 bases). Per the germline V gene, CDR1 is SGHTA and CDR2 is FQGNSA. Trimming left V 2 bases short and J 5 bases short, with 13 bases between. The CDR3 consists of 14 residues.

This clonotype was seen more than once but under ten times. This CDR3 is CASSLAGQLSSYEQYF. The CDR3 DNA reads as TGTGCCAGCAGCTTAGCGGGACAGCTTAGCTCCTACGAGCAGTACTTC. This rearrangement joins TRBV7-2 to TRBJ2-7, with 7 nucleotides matching TRBD1. The CDR3 consists of 16 residues. Losses at the gene ends were 0 bases for V and 0 bases for J; bases not matched to a gene: 5. The germline V gene encodes CDR1 SGHTA and CDR2 FQGNSA.

This clonotype was seen more than once but under ten times. The V call is TRBV9, the J call TRBJ2-3; weak D call: TRBD2 (6 bases). Trimming shortened V by 1 base and J by 4 bases, and 7 bases separated the two germline ends. The CDR3 is 13 residues long. Per the germline V gene, CDR1 is SGDLS and CDR2 is YYNGEE. The CDR3 here is CASSVLAPDTQYF. The CDR3 nucleotides are TGTGCCAGCAGCGTACTAGCGCCAGATACGCAGTATTTT. Drawing the rest from reference TRBV9 and TRBJ2-3, the complete variable domain is DSGVTQTPKHLITATGQRVTLRCSPRSGDLSVYWYQQSLDQGLQFLIQYYNGEERAKGNILERFSAQQFPDLHSELNLSSLELGDSALYFCASSVLAPDTQYFGPGTRLTVL.

This clonotype was counted between two and nine times. The chain joins TRBV10-2 to TRBJ2-7; TRBD2 aligns across 7 bases. V was clipped by 6 bases and J by 4 bases; unmatched bases: 6. CDR3 length equals 13 residues. CDR1 is WSHSY and CDR2 is SAAADI in the germline V gene. DNA for the CDR3: TGCGCCAGCAGCGAAACGGGGGGATACGAGCAGTACTTC. This sequence encodes CASSETGGYEQYF.